A single sample gave rise to the 3 T cell receptor beta chains below, sequenced in a study of blood T cell repertoires in COVID-19 (dated by TCRdb to 2019 to 2021). The library was generated by the immunoSEQ multiplex PCR assay. Held by TCRdb, this immuneACCESS table contains in-frame sequences only and omits some clones. Under half of the omission traces to an unresolved V gene where checked; the cause of the rest is unknown. Present in this sample are about 120,000 clones, around 90% of which were seen just once. About 4% of the sample is held by the ten biggest clonotypes. Sequencing was done on a sample of peripheral blood. The receptors stem from a woman aged 60 to 75 with COVID-19, enrolled during active disease.

To note about this clone: One end of the junction does not line up with germline, which may come from a read error. The V and J genes are TRBV6-2 or TRBV6-3 and TRBJ1-4; D perhaps matches TRBD1 (6 bases). Germline V gene sequence: CDR1 MNHEY, CDR2 SVGEGT. CDR3 length: 13 residues. CDR3 amino acids: CASTYQGNEKLFF. As DNA, the CDR3 is TGTGCCAGCACTTACCAGGGGAATGAAAAACTGTTTTTT.

This clone was seen just once. The genes are TRBV6-1 and TRBJ2-2; D may be TRBD2 (6 bases). Trimming pared 4 bases from V and 8 bases from J, leaving 20 bases between. The CDR3 totals 16 residues. The germline gives CDR1 MNHNS, CDR2 SASEGT. The CDR3 DNA reads as TGTGCCAGCAGTGGGACTCGTGCGGGACCTTCGGGGGAGCTGTTTTTT. Translating it yields CASSGTRAGPSGELFF.

This chain uses TRBV19 with TRBJ2-3; no definite D call. The CDR3 is made up of 14 amino acids. CDR1 is LNHDA, CDR2 SQIVND, per germline (reference sequence). V was trimmed by 9 bases and J by 0 bases, leaving 13 bases between them. CDR3 in amino acids: CASRLASSTDTQYF. As DNA, the CDR3 is TGTGCCAGCCGATTAGCCTCTAGCACAGATACGCAGTATTTT.